The present T cell receptor beta chain was sequenced within a study of blood T cell repertoires in COVID-19 (dated by TCRdb to 2020 to 2022). Background on the whole study: The collaborator samples originated in the United States, Italy and Spain and spanned the acute and convalescent phases of COVID-19. Sample metadata almost always included a de-identified subject ID, COVID-19 status, age in years and sex. Subjects who had been exposed to COVID-19, were actively infected with it, or had recovered from it provided the deeply sampled blood TCRbeta repertoires that made up the dataset. Where available, HLA class I and class II types were obtained from metadata supplied by the sample provider rather than from assay-based typing. A freely available public database, intended as a resource for researchers studying the immune response to SARS-CoV-2, is where the repertoires were released. The samples were drawn from two sources: the first 160 participants of the ongoing ImmuneRACE study, and fewer than 1,500 subjects contributed by 6 global collaborators. The prospective study material was composed of cDNA or gDNA derived from T cells, B-cell-depleted T cells, or PBMCs.

The immunoSEQ Assay, a bias-controlled multiplex PCR, was used to amplify TCRbeta CDR3 regions from genomic DNA. In the paper's pipeline: The number of nucleated cells in each sample was estimated from the amplification of reference gene primers within the assay. To quantify the absolute abundance of each unique TCRbeta CDR3 rearrangement, sequence reads were collapsed and filtered. Productive Simpson clonality was computed per sample as the square root of Simpson's diversity index over productive rearrangements. This is the immuneACCESS table as TCRdb keeps it, with only in-frame sequences that have V and J called. A part of the clones is gone; compared with another copy, unresolved V genes explain less than half, and the rest is unexplained. For V, J and clone size, that table is used; D and trimming come from the DNA. For this sample there are 50,000 to 65,000 clones; 85% to 90% appear just once. The ten largest clones add up to about 3.8% of the sample.

The collaborating institutions used their own protocols to collect whole blood in K2EDTA tubes. For TCRbeta analysis, collaborators shipped samples as frozen whole blood, isolated PBMCs, or DNA extracted from either of those sample types. V is pruned by 7 bases and J by 5 bases, leaving 13 bases of the junction without a gene match. CDR1 and CDR2 (MDHEN, SYDVKM) derive from the germline V gene. The CDR3 has 16 amino acids, counting the end cysteine and phenylalanine. Just CDR3 DNA is preserved here, 48 bases in frame from base 1. The paper's findings and limits, for the study overall: How much clinical and demographic metadata was included differed by source and by participant, and the metadata was provided uncurated.

About this clone itself: It lacks a known antigen. No base-level quality is on record; no much larger clone is a single base apart.

The TCR originated in a human donor in a cohort sampled during active COVID-19. In this chain, TRBV28 is recombined with TRBJ2-1; 8 nucleotides in the junction match TRBD1. Sequencing was performed on peripheral blood. The CDR3: CASTTPTGVMHNEQFF. In nucleotides, the sequence is TGTGCCAGCACCACTCCGACAGGGGTGATGCACAATGAGCAGTTCTTC.